Presented here are 9 T cell receptor beta chains from one specimen sequenced in a study of post-analysis software for immune sequencing data. Whole-study results and caveats: Several TRBV segments (TRBV5-6, TRBV5-1 and TRBV20-1 among them) occurred more frequently in patients than in controls.

Unique molecular identifiers had been added to the TCR beta cDNA libraries. From the PCR reads, TCRdb called clonotypes with MiXCR, one entry per CDR3 protein. The sample carries roughly 430,000 distinct CDR3 sequences, roughly 40% recorded once. Antigens for these TCRs are unknown. Sequenced input: blood. The origin of the receptors is a girl aged 2 to 9 with multiple sclerosis.

The chain joins TRBV4-1 to TRBJ2-4; the match to TRBD2 covers 8 bases. The J call may be mistaken, given a closer DNA end match to TRBJ2-7. This CDR3 has 15 residues. Germline V gives CDR1 MGHRA, CDR2 YSYEKL. The CDR3 bases are TGCGCCAGCAGCCAAGAAACTAGCGGACTCTACGAGCAGTACTTC. This gives the protein CASSQETSGLYEQYF.

This clonotype turned up a few times. The chain employs TRBV7-3 and TRBJ2-1, with D hard to call. This CDR3 is 15 amino acids long. From germline, CDR1 is SGHTA and CDR2 FQGTGA. V lost 2 bases and J 0 bases, leaving 8 bases between the germline ends. CDR3 loop: CASSLGHPSYNEQFF. The CDR3, as DNA: TGTGCCAGCAGCTTAGGGCACCCCTCCTACAATGAGCAGTTCTTC.

This clonotype was recorded a few times. The rearrangement links TRBV27 to TRBJ2-1; 14 positions match TRBD2. The germline V gene encodes CDR1 MNHEY and CDR2 SMNVEV (reference sequence). The CDR3 runs to 18 residues. The J segment lost 1 base and the V segment lost 4 bases, leaving 6 bases of the junction unmatched. The chain's CDR3 is CASSSGLAGGTSYNEQFF. In DNA form, the CDR3 reads TGTGCCAGCAGTTCAGGACTAGCGGGGGGCACGTCCTACAATGAGCAGTTCTTC.

The rearrangement uses TRBV20-1 and TRBJ2-1; 13 bases are a match to TRBD2. V trimming: 3 bases; J trimming: 0 bases; junction bases outside the gene matches: 2. The CDR3 contains 16 residues. CDR1 DFQATT and CDR2 SNEGSKA come from the germline V gene (reference sequence). The CDR3 spells CSARGLAGPSYNEQFF. In DNA, the CDR3 is TGCAGTGCTAGGGGACTAGCGGGACCCTCCTACAATGAGCAGTTCTTC.

Only a few counts were recorded for this clonotype. The rearrangement joins TRBV10-3 to TRBJ2-5; D possibly corresponds to TRBD1 (5 bases). Between the trimmed V and J ends, which lost 10 bases and 5 bases, there was a span of 17 bases. This CDR3 spans 13 amino acids. Per the germline V gene, CDR1 is ENHRY and CDR2 is SYGVKD. The CDR3 DNA reads TGTGCCACCGGCCTCACGGCAGGGGAGACCCAGTACTTC. This translates into CATGLTAGETQYF.

This clonotype showed up just a few times. The genes are TRBV5-1 and TRBJ2-5; D is possibly TRBD2 (6 bases). The V gene lost 3 bases and the J gene lost 3 bases, with 12 bases spanning the gap. Germline lookup yields CDR1 SGHRS and CDR2 YFSETQ. The CDR3 consists of 14 residues. The CDR3 DNA sequence: TGCGCCAGCAGCTGGGGCGGGGTCGAAGAGACCCAGTACTTC. Its translation is CASSWGGVEETQYF. The variable domain in full, completed from reference TRBV5-1 and TRBJ2-5, reads KAGVTQTPRYLIKTRGQQVTLSCSPISGHRSVSWYQQTPGQGLQFLFEYFSETQRNKGNFPGRFSGRQFSNSRSEMNVSTLELGDSALYLCASSWGGVEETQYFGPGTRLLVL.

In its sample, this clonotype was seen a few times. The chain links TRBV5-6 to TRBJ2-7; 8 positions match TRBD1. J gave up 3 bases and V 6 bases, and 5 bases lay outside the gene matches. CDR1 and CDR2 from the germline V gene are SGHDT and YYEEEE. The CDR3 loop spans 13 amino acids. The CDR3 loop is CASTTDRVYEQYF. The CDR3 nucleotides are TGTGCCAGCACCACGGACAGGGTCTACGAGCAGTACTTC.

This clonotype was counted between two and nine times. This chain uses TRBV2 with TRBJ2-1; 7 bases line up with TRBD2. The V gene end was trimmed by 4 bases and the J gene end by 3 bases; junction bases not matched to a gene: 6. CDR1 is SNHLY and CDR2 is FYNNEI in the germline V gene. This CDR3 region has 15 residues. The CDR3 here is CASSVRAGVYNEQFF. In DNA, the CDR3 is TGTGCCAGCAGTGTAAGGGCGGGAGTCTACAATGAGCAGTTCTTC.

Only a few counts were recorded for this clonotype. J is TRBJ2-5 and V is TRBV30, with D hard to call. CDR1 and CDR2 (germline): GTSNPN, SVGIG (reference sequence). Deletions cut 4 bases from V and 3 bases from J, with 18 bases between. The CDR3 totals 15 residues. The CDR3 sequence is CAWTGWVFSKETQYF. CDR3 bases: TGTGCCTGGACTGGGTGGGTCTTCTCGAAAGAGACCCAGTACTTC.